This T cell receptor beta chain was sequenced during a study of post-analysis software for immune sequencing data. Regarding the study as a whole: Comparison of patients with controls showed five TRBV segments more frequent in patients, TRBV5-6, TRBV5-1 and TRBV20-1 among them. There was significantly lower normalized Chao1 diversity in multiple sclerosis patients than in controls.

Researchers reported that TCR beta cDNA libraries carried unique molecular identifiers. Each batch of about 0.95 to 10 million T cells produced some 450,000 cDNA molecules. TCRdb passed the PCR reads through MiXCR, listing each CDR3 protein once. The data contain about 770,000 distinct CDR3 sequences, approximately 44% of them singletons. V was trimmed by 3 bases and J by 7 bases, leaving 12 bases between them. The CDR3 sequence is 13 residues long. Per the germline V gene, CDR1 is DFQATT and CDR2 is SNEGSKA (reference sequence). This clonotype was seen only a few times. Antigen unknown. The receptor was derived from a girl aged 5 to 17 with multiple sclerosis. J is TRBJ1-4 and V is TRBV20-1; TRBD1 is a possible D gene (5 bases). The sequenced sample consisted of blood. This CDR3 reads CSASGGLPEKLFF. The CDR3 nucleotides read TGCAGTGCTAGCGGGGGGTTACCTGAAAAACTGTTTTTT.